Listed below are T cell receptor beta chains from one sample, sequenced in a study of blood T cell repertoires in COVID-19. Data came from immunoSEQ multiplex PCR; TCRdb stores just in-frame clones and leaves some out. The data hold about 220,000 clones, with approximately 83% observed a single time. The sequencing input was PBMCs or T cells enriched from blood (not recorded which). The source of these receptors is a woman aged 40-49 years who had been exposed to COVID-19. Each CDR3 is given with its conserved first and last residue. Fields, in order: clone size, D gene, J gene, V gene, CDR3 DNA, CDR3 protein. A D gene is named only where the DNA matches it firmly. Clone sizes are given selectively: once, few, many, or a class where the clone is expanded.

>-|-|TRBJ1-5|TRBV30
TGTGCCTGGAGTAACAGGGCAAATCAGCCCCAGCATTTT
CAWSNRANQPQHF
>-|-|TRBJ1-5|TRBV29-1
TGCAGCGTTGATGACGCAGCGCCGAGAAATCAGCCCCAGCATTTT
CSVDDAAPRNQPQHF
>-|-|TRBJ1-4|TRBV27
TGTGCCAGCAGTTTCTCGGGGGGAGATGAAAAACTGTTTTTT
CASSFSGGDEKLFF
>-|TRBD1|TRBJ1-1|TRBV5-5
TGTGCCAGCAGCCCAAGGACAGGAGACACTGAAGCTTTCTTT
CASSPRTGDTEAFF
>-|TRBD1|TRBJ1-3|TRBV27
TGTGCCAGCAGTTTAGGGGGACAGGGGTACGGAAACACCATATATTTT
CASSLGGQGYGNTIYF
>-|TRBD1|TRBJ1-4|TRBV7-3
TGTGCCAGCAGCCTAGGACAGGCTAATGAAAAACTGTTTTTT
CASSLGQANEKLFF
>-|-|TRBJ1-1|TRBV19
TGTGCCAGTAGCCAGGACGGCGGGGGCACTGAAGCTTTCTTT
CASSQDGGGTEAFF
>-|-|TRBJ1-1|TRBV5-1
TGCGCCAGCAGCTTGGCAAGCAGGGGCGGCACTGAAGCTTTCTTT
CASSLASRGGTEAFF
>-|TRBD2|TRBJ2-1|TRBV18
TGTGCCAGCTCAACACTAGCGGGCCCGCACAATGAGCAGTTCTTC
CASSTLAGPHNEQFF
>-|-|TRBJ1-1|TRBV28
TGTGCCAGCAGTTTAGGAGGGAGTGCCACTGAAGCTTTCTTT
CASSLGGSATEAFF
>once|TRBD2|TRBJ2-5|TRBV4-2
TGTGCCAGCAGCCAAGGTGGCTCGCGGGGGGGCCCGGAGACCCAGTACTTC
CASSQGGSRGGPETQYF
>-|TRBD1|TRBJ2-2|TRBV5-1
TGCGCCAGCAGCTTGGCTGACAGGGAGAACACCGGGGAGCTGTTTTTT
CASSLADRENTGELFF
>-|-|TRBJ2-6|TRBV3-1/TRBV3-2
TGTGCCAGCAGCCCATTGCGCTCTGGGGCCAACGTCCTGACTTTC
CASSPLRSGANVLTF
>-|TRBD1|TRBJ2-2|TRBV6-5
TGTGCCAGCAGTCGACAGGGGACGAACACCGGGGAGCTGTTTTTT
CASSRQGTNTGELFF
>-|TRBD1|TRBJ2-7|TRBV7-2
TGTGCCAGCACCTGGACAGGGGGCAAGTACGAGCAGTACTTC
CASTWTGGKYEQYF
>-|TRBD1|TRBJ1-5|TRBV2
TGTGCCAGCAGTGACCGGGACAGGGGGAATCAGCCCCAGCATTTT
CASSDRDRGNQPQHF
>-|-|TRBJ2-5|TRBV4-3
TGCGCCAGCAGCAAAGATGCCAGGGAGACCCAGTACTTC
CASSKDARETQYF
>-|-|TRBJ1-1|TRBV11-2
TGTGCCAGCAGCTTAGGGGGGGGGATTGAAGCTTTCTTT
CASSLGGGIEAFF
>-|TRBD1|TRBJ2-3|TRBV11-1
TGTGCCAGCAGCGCATCAGGGGGAGCAAACACAGATACGCAGTATTTT
CASSASGGANTDTQYF
>-|-|TRBJ1-5|TRBV3-1/TRBV3-2
TGTGCCAGCAGCCCTCTTCACAGGGACAATCAGCCCCAGCATTTT
CASSPLHRDNQPQHF
>-|-|TRBJ2-2|TRBV3-1/TRBV3-2
TGTGCCAGCAGCCAAGATTTGCGCGGAGCAGGGCCCCGCACCGGGGAGCTGTTTTTT
CASSQDLRGAGPRTGELFF
>-|TRBD1|TRBJ1-1|TRBV12-5
TGTGCTAGTGGTTTGGTACTAACAGGGGGCGGGACTGAAGCTTTCTTT
CASGLVLTGGGTEAFF